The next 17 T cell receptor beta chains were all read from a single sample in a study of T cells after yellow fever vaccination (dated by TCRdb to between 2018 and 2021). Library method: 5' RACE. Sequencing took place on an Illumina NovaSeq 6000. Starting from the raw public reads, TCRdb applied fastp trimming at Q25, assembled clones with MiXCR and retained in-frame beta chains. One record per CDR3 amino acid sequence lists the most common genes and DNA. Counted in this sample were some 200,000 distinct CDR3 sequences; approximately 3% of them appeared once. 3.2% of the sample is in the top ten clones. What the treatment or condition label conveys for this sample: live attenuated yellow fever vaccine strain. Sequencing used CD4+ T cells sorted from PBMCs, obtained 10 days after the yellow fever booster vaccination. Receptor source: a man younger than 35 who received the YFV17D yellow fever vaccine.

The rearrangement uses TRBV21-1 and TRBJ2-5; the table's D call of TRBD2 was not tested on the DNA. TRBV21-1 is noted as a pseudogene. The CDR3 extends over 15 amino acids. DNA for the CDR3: TGTGCCAGCAGCAAAGGAACGGGACTAGGAGAGACCCAGTACTTC. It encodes CASSKGTGLGETQYF.

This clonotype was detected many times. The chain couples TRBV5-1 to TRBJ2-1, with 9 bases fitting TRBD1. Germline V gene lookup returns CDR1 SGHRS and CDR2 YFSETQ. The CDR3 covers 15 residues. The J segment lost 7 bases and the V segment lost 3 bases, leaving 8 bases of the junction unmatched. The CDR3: CASSYWTGVVNEQFF. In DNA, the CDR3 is TGCGCCAGCAGCTATTGGACAGGGGTTGTAAATGAGCAGTTCTTC.

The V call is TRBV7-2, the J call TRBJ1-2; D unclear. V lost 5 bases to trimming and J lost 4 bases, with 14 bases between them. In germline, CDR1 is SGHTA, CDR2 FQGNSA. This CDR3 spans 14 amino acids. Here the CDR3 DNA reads TGTGCCAGCAGCCCCACCTCAATCCTCTATGGCTACACCTTC. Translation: CASSPTSILYGYTF.

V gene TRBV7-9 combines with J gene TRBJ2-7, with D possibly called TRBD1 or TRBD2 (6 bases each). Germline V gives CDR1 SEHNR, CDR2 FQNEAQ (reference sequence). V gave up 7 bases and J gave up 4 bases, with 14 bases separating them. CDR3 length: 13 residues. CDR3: CASKGGLTYEQYF. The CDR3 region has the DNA TGTGCCAGCAAAGGGGGACTGACGTACGAGCAGTACTTC.

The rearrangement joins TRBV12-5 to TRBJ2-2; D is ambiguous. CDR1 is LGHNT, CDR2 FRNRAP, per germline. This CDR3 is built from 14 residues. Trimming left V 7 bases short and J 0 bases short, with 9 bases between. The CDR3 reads CASALYPNTGELFF. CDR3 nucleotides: TGTGCTAGTGCTCTGTACCCGAACACCGGGGAGCTGTTTTTT.

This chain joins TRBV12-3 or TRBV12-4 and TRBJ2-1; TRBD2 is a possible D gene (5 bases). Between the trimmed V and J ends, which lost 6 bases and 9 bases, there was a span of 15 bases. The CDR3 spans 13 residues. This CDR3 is CASRPRRGLEQFF. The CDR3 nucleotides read TGTGCCAGCAGACCCCGCAGAGGGCTTGAGCAGTTCTTC.

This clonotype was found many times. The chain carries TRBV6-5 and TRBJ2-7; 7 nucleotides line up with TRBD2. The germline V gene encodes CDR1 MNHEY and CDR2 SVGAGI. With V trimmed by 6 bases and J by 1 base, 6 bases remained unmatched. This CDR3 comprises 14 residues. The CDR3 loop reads CASSDTSVSYEQYF. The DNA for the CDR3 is TGTGCCAGCAGCGATACTAGCGTATCCTACGAGCAGTACTTC.

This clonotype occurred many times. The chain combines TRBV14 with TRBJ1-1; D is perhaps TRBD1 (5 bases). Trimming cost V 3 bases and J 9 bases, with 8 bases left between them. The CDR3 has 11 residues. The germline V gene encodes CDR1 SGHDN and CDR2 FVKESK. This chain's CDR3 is CASSHGGKAFF. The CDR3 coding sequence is TGTGCCAGCAGCCATGGGGGTAAAGCTTTCTTT.

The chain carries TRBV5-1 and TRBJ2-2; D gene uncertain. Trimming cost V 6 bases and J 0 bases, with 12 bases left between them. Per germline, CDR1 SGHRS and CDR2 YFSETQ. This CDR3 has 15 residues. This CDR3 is CASTPSTTNTGELFF. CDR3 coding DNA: TGCGCCAGCACTCCCTCGACAACGAACACCGGGGAGCTGTTTTTT.

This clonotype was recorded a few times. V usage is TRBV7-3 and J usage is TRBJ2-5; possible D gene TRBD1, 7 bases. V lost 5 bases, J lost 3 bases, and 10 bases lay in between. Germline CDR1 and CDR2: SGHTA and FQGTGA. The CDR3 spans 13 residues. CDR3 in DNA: TGTGCCAGCAGCCGCGGGACAGAAGAGACCCAGTACTTC. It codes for CASSRGTEETQYF.

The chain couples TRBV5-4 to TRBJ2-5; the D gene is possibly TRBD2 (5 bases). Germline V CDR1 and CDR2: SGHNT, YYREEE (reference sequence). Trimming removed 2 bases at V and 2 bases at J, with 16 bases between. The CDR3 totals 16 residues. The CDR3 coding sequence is TGTGCCAGCAGCTTAGGGATTACTAGGAGGCAAGAGACCCAGTACTTC. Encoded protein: CASSLGITRRQETQYF.

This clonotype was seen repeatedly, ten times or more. The CDR3 protein is CSAREVAGSPLHF. Here the CDR3 DNA reads TGCAGTGCTAGAGAGGTGGCGGGTTCACCCCTCCACTTT. This sequence joins TRBV20-1 and TRBJ1-6, with unresolved D. The CDR3 extends over 13 amino acids. Trimming shortened V by 0 bases and J by 9 bases, and 9 bases separated the two germline ends. CDR1 DFQATT and CDR2 SNEGSKA come from the germline V gene (reference sequence).

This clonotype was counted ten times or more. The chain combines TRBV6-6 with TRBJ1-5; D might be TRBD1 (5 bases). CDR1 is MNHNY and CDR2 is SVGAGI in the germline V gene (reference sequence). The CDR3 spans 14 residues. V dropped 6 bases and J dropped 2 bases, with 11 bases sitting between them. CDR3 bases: TGTGCCAGCAGCAAGGGGTCGGGCAATCAGCCCCAGCATTTT. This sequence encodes CASSKGSGNQPQHF.

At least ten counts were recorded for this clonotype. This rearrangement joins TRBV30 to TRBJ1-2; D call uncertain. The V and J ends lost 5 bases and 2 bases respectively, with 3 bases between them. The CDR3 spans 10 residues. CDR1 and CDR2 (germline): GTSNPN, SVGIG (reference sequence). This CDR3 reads CAWENYGYTF. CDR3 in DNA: TGTGCCTGGGAGAACTATGGCTACACCTTC.

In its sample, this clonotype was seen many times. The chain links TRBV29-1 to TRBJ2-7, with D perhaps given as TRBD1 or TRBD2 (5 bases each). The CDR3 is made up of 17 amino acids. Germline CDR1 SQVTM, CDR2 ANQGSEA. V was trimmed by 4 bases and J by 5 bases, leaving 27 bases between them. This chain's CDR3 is CSVGAAREGRDRNEQYV. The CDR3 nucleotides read TGCAGCGTTGGAGCGGCCAGGGAAGGACGGGATAGAAACGAGCAGTACGTC.

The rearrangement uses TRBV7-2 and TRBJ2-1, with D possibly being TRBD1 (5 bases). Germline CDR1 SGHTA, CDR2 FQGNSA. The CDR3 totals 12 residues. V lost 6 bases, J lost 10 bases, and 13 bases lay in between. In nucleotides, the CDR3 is TGTGCCAGCAGACGACAGTCCCGGGAGCAGTTCTTC. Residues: CASRRQSREQFF.

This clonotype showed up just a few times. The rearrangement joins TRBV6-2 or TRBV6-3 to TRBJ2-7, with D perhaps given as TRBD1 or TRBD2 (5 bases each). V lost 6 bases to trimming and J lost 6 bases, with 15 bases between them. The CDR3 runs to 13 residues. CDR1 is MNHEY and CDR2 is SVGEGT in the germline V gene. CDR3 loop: CASSKARDGEQYF. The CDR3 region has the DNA TGTGCCAGCAGCAAAGCCAGGGACGGCGAGCAGTACTTC.